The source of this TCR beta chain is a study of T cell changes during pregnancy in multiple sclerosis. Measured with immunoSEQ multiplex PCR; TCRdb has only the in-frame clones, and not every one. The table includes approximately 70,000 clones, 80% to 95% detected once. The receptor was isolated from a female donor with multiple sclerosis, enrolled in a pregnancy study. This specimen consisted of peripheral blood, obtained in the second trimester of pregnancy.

The CDR3 DNA is TGTGCCACCAGCGCGCCGGGACTAGCGGGAGGGCCTTACTACAATGAGCAGTTCTTC. Translated, it gives CATSAPGLAGGPYYNEQFF. The J gene is TRBJ2-1, the V gene TRBV15; TRBD2 agrees at 16 bases. CDR3 length: 19 amino acids. CDR1 and CDR2 from the germline V gene are LNHNV and YYDKDF (reference sequence). Germline trimming cut 5 bases from V and 3 bases from J; bases unmatched to any gene: 10. The variable domain in full, completed from reference TRBV15 and TRBJ2-1, reads DAMVIQNPRYQVTQFGKPVTLSCSQTLNHNVMYWYQQKSSQAPKLLFHYYDKDFNNEADTPDNFQSRRPNTSFCFLDIRSPGLGDTAMYLCATSAPGLAGGPYYNEQFFGPGTRLTVL.